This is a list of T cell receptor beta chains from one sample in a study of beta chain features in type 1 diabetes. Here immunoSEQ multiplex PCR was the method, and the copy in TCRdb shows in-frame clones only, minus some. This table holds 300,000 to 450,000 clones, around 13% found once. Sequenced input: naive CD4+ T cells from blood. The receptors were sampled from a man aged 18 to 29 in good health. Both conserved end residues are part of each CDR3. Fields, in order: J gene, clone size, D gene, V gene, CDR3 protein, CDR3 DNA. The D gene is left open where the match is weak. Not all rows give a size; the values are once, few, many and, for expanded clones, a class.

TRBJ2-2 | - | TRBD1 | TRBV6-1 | CASSEFPIDTGTGILPAGELFF | TGTGCCAGCAGTGAATTCCCCATCGATACCGGGACAGGCATTCTTCCCGCCGGGGAGCTGTTTTTT
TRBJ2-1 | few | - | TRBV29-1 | CSVERREGAHEQFF | TGCAGCGTTGAAAGGCGGGAAGGGGCACATGAGCAGTTCTTC
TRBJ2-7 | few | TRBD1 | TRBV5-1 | CASNGGQARSYEQYF | TGCGCCAGCAACGGGGGACAGGCACGCTCCTACGAGCAGTACTTC
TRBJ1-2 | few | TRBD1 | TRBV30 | CAWSSSGTGGNRYTF | TGTGCCTGGAGTTCTTCCGGGACAGGGGGTAATCGCTACACCTTC
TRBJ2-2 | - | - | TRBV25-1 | CASSSSVNTGELFF | TGTGCCAGCAGTTCGAGCGTAAACACCGGGGAGCTGTTTTTT
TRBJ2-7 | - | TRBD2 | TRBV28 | CASSLAGIIYEQYF | TGTGCCAGCAGCCTAGCGGGGATCATTTACGAGCAGTACTTC
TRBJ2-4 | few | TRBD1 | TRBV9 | CASSVGGQGAHSQYF | TGTGCCAGCAGCGTAGGGGGACAGGGGGCGCATAGTCAGTACTTC
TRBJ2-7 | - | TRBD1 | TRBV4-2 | CASSQGTGPYEQYF | TGTGCCAGCAGCCAAGGGACAGGCCCTTACGAGCAGTACTTC
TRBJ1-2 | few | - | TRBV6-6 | CASSPLTGNGYTF | TGTGCCAGCAGCCCACTGACGGGGAATGGCTACACCTTC
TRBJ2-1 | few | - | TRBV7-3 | CASGGIGNEQFF | TGTGCCAGCGGAGGTATCGGGAATGAGCAGTTCTTC
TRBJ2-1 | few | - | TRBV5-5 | CASSTGTSLYNEQFF | TGTGCCAGCAGCACCGGGACAAGCCTCTACAATGAGCAGTTCTTC
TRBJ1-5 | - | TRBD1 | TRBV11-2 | CASSLGQRYQPQHF | TGTGCCAGCAGCTTGGGACAGAGATATCAGCCCCAGCATTTT
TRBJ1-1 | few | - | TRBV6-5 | CASRTHMNTEAFF | TGTGCCAGCCGCACACACATGAACACTGAAGCTTTCTTT
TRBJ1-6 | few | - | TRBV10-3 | CAISEVQVFDSPLHF | TGTGCCATCAGTGAAGTACAGGTCTTTGATTCACCCCTCCACTTT
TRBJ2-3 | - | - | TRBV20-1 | CSASYSDTQYF | TGCAGTGCTAGTTATTCAGATACGCAGTATTTT
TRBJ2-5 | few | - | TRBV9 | CASTPRGSEQETQYF | TGTGCCAGCACCCCGCGGGGCAGCGAGCAAGAGACCCAGTACTTC
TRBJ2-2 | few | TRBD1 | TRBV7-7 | CASSLDRGNTGELFF | TGTGCTAGCAGCTTAGACAGGGGCAACACCGGGGAGCTGTTTTTT
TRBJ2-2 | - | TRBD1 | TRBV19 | CASRTQGAHTGELFF | TGTGCCAGTAGGACACAGGGGGCGCACACCGGGGAGCTGTTTTTT
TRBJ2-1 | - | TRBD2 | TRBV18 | CASSSPTSGDYNEQFF | TGTGCCAGCTCATCCCCGACTAGCGGGGACTACAATGAGCAGTTCTTC
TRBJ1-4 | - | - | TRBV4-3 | CASSQAGRGNEKLFF | TGCGCCAGCAGCCAAGCCGGCAGGGGCAATGAAAAACTGTTTTTT
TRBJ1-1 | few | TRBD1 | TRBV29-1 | CSAWTGPTEAFF | TGCAGCGCCTGGACAGGGCCCACTGAAGCTTTCTTT
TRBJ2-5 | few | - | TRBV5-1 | CASSLVGGRETQYF | TGCGCCAGCAGCTTGGTAGGGGGAAGAGAGACCCAGTACTTC